This passage covers 8 T cell receptor beta chains from one sample sequenced in a study of blood T cells in healthy people across ages. With a J-beta primer mix and a sample-barcoded 5' primer, a second PCR ran about 6 to 11 cycles. TCRdb redid the calling of the 5' RACE reads with MiXCR, one entry per CDR3 protein. The repertoire includes roughly 700,000 distinct CDR3 sequences, about 32% of them detected once, and 15% to 19% sits in the top ten. The sequenced sample was blood. These receptor sequences come from a woman older than 75 in good health.

A note on this clonotype: A read error is possible here, since a much larger clone lies one base away. The J gene is TRBJ2-7, the V gene TRBV4-2, with D perhaps TRBD1 (5 bases). The CDR3 consists of 13 residues. CDR1 is LGHNA and CDR2 is YNFKEQ in the germline V gene. The V end was cut by 0 bases, the J end by 9 bases, with 12 bases between. The CDR3 nucleotides are TGTGCCAGCAGCCAAGATCTTGCCAGGGCGCAGTACTTC. The encoded protein is CASSQDLARAQYF.

The gene calls are TRBV6-5 and TRBJ1-2; D remains ambiguous. CDR3 length equals 15 residues. Germline V gene sequence: CDR1 MNHEY, CDR2 SVGAGI. V was cut by 6 bases and J by 7 bases, with 21 bases left in between. The CDR3 sequence: CASRTRSRPAAGYTF. In DNA, the CDR3 is TGTGCCAGCAGGACCAGAAGTAGGCCGGCTGCTGGCTACACCTTC.

The chain links TRBV7-9 to TRBJ1-2, with D possibly being TRBD1 (5 bases). The CDR3 covers 13 residues. Trimming took off 0 bases at V and 7 bases at J, with 9 bases between the two ends. Per the germline V gene, CDR1 is SEHNR and CDR2 is FQNEAQ (reference sequence). The CDR3 nucleotides read TGTGCCAGCAGCTTAGCGCAGGGAATTGGCTACACCTTC. This codes for CASSLAQGIGYTF.

This clonotype occurred many times. In DNA form, the CDR3 reads TGTGCCACCAGCAGAGGTCCCGATACGCAGTATTTT. This encodes CATSRGPDTQYF. The J gene is TRBJ2-3, the V gene TRBV15; D remains unclear. The CDR3 loop spans 12 amino acids. Between the trimmed V and J ends, which lost 1 base and 6 bases, there was a span of 5 bases. Germline loops: CDR1 LNHNV, CDR2 YYDKDF (reference sequence).

V is TRBV12-3 or TRBV12-4 and J is TRBJ2-7, with 8 bases identical to TRBD2. V was clipped by 6 bases and J by 2 bases; unmatched bases: 9. The CDR3 is 15 residues long. CDR3 in amino acids: CASSRLAKLTYEQYF. CDR3 bases: TGTGCCAGCAGCCGACTAGCGAAACTAACCTACGAGCAGTACTTC.

The chain combines TRBV2 with TRBJ2-1, with D unclear. V shed 11 bases and J shed 3 bases, with 8 bases lying between them. Germline loops: CDR1 SNHLY, CDR2 FYNNEI. The CDR3 totals 11 residues. In DNA form, the CDR3 reads TGTGCCTGCAAAGACTACAATGAGCAGTTCTTC. Amino acid sequence: CACKDYNEQFF.

This chain links TRBV4-2 with TRBJ2-7, with a possible D match to TRBD2 (5 bases). The V and J ends lost 5 bases and 7 bases respectively, with 30 bases between them. This CDR3 is built from 18 residues. The germline V gene encodes CDR1 LGHNA and CDR2 YNFKEQ. The DNA of the CDR3 is TGTGCCAGCAGCAGAGAACTGCGATTAAATTCCCCGACGGGGGAGCAGTACTTC. Translated, it gives CASSRELRLNSPTGEQYF.

This clonotype was seen at least ten times. This chain uses TRBV2 with TRBJ2-3; no clear D gene. Germline V gene sequence: CDR1 SNHLY, CDR2 FYNNEI. V was shortened by 8 bases and J by 1 base, with 10 bases between the two germline ends. The CDR3 runs to 13 residues. The CDR3 protein is CASGVFRTDTQYF. The CDR3 coding sequence is TGTGCCAGCGGGGTCTTCCGCACAGATACGCAGTATTTT.